The sequence of this TCR beta chain was determined in a study of T cell repertoires in ileal Crohn's disease (dated by TCRdb to about 2019). Describing the broader study: At the time of surgery, approximately 35% of patients were active smokers, and the median duration of disease was roughly 8.3 years. Every patient underwent surgery because of a complication, which was stricturing disease in around 61% and penetrating disease in around 39%. About half of the patients received postoperative therapy: ten to eleven received thiopurines and around 19 received anti-TNF agents. A prospective multicentre cohort supplied the 57 Crohn's disease patients whose TCR repertoires were analysed. The study was conducted in parallel with a multicentre cohort that was designed to identify predictors of early endoscopic recurrence following ileocolonic resection. Endoscopic postoperative recurrence was defined by a Rutgeerts score above i0. A total of 170 or so mucosal samples from around 57 patients were sequenced, collected from several sites on the surgical specimen and at postoperative endoscopy. Overall results and qualifications from the work: Mucosal CD4 and CD8 T cells were sorted and sequenced only in a subgroup of patients, whose size was not stated. Compared with non-smokers, patients who were active smokers at surgery showed a significantly higher proportion of clonal expansions (around 24% vs 18%, p=0.02). Compared with CD4 T cells, sorted CD8 T cells contained more high-frequency clones, which suggests that the mucosal expansions were mostly CD8. Endoscopic recurrence was linked to a higher percentage of high-frequency clones at surgery, and recurrence occurred in every patient whose clonality exceeded 26.8% (18/57).

To be eligible, patients had to be adults with ileal or ileocolonic Crohn's disease and an indication for ileocolonic resection. Whole ileal mucosal biopsies were kept frozen at -80 degrees C prior to DNA extraction. Genomic DNA was isolated from frozen whole biopsies using a TRizol-based method, and the DNA was quantified with a NanoDrop 2000 spectrophotometer. Roughly 540 nanograms of biopsy DNA per sample were submitted for commercial TCRB immunosequencing. Adaptive Biotechnology amplified CDR3 regions from genomic DNA with a two-step multiplex PCR that controlled for amplification bias. The first PCR used primers for every V and J gene segment; the second PCR added barcodes and Illumina adapters. An Illumina instrument was used to sequence the CDR3 libraries. The study's own analysis went as follows. Vendor-provided pipelines were combined with custom analysis of raw data in R/Bioconductor under R version 3.3.0. Clonality, which ranges from 0 to 1, was calculated as the inverse of the normalised Shannon entropy across all productive clones. The repertoire share taken up by the top 100 clones defined high-frequency clones, and only clones that passed a 95% confidence test were kept. Overlap between samples was measured with the Morisita-Horn index, while repertoire diversity was measured with the Simpson index. TCRdb holds this immuneACCESS table with in-frame rearrangements only. Some clones are missing; in checked studies, unresolved V genes explain under half, and the rest has no known cause. V, J and clone size reflect that table, while D and trimming were determined from the DNA. The sample table shows 16,000 or so clones, and 70% to 90% are seen once. The ten biggest clones cover 5.5% to 6.5% of the sample.

V is pruned by 4 bases and J by 5 bases, leaving 11 bases of the junction without a gene match. Inclusive of the bounding cysteine and phenylalanine, the CDR3 is 16 residues long. The only DNA kept is the CDR3, 48 bases in frame from the first base. CDR1 and CDR2, looked up from the germline V gene, are LGHNA and YNFKEQ. A remark on this clone: This clone's antigen is unknown. Base qualities are not at hand, and no much larger clone is one base apart.

What was sequenced was ileal tissue. The chain couples TRBV4-2 to TRBJ2-7; the junction holds 10 bases that match TRBD2. This TCR came from an adult with Crohn's disease. This receptor carries the CDR3 CASSPQGKREGNEQYF. The DNA reads TGTGCCAGCAGCCCCCAGGGGAAGCGGGAGGGAAACGAGCAGTACTTC.